This TCR beta chain was identified during a study of glioma-infiltrating T cells after dendritic cell vaccination. Study-level results: Longer survival after dendritic cell vaccination followed higher pretreatment TIL content.

TCRdb keeps only in-frame clones here, not all; method: immunoSEQ multiplex PCR. The table has 65,000 or so clones, roughly 86% seen once. This CDR3 has 13 amino acids. Germline assignment: CDR1 SGHAT and CDR2 FQNNGV. V was pared by 5 bases and J by 8 bases, with 12 bases between. Concerning this clone itself: Antigen specificity is unknown.

The time point here: after dendritic cell vaccination, including at tumor progression/relapse. None of the glioblastoma patients had an isocitrate dehydrogenase mutation. The source is a human donor with glioblastoma. Sequences were derived from blood, sampled after dendritic cell vaccination. The genes are TRBV11-2 and TRBJ1-4, with D unresolved. For the CDR3, the DNA is TGTGCCAGCAGCCAGACACGTAGGGAAAAACTGTTTTTT. It encodes CASSQTRREKLFF. The full variable domain, with the rest looked up from reference TRBV11-2 and TRBJ1-4, is EAGVAQSPRYKIIEKRQSVAFWCNPISGHATLYWYQQILGQGPKLLIQFQNNGVVDDSQLPKDRFSAERLKGVDSTLKIQPAKLEDSAVYLCASSQTRREKLFFGSGTQLSVL.